This entry lists 31 T cell receptor beta chains sequenced from one sample in a study of blood T cells in healthy people across ages. It was with a sample-barcoded 5' primer and a J-beta primer mix that a second PCR of about 6 to 12 cycles was run. TCRdb fed the 5' RACE reads into MiXCR, producing one record per CDR3 protein. The profile shows about 690,000 distinct CDR3 sequences, 40% to 50% of them singletons. Source material: blood. The origin of the receptors is an elderly man in good health.

The table lists this clonotype with many counts. V and J are TRBV29-1 and TRBJ1-2, with 12 bases matching TRBD1. The germline CDR1 and CDR2 sequences are SQVTM and ANQGSEA. The CDR3 sequence is 15 residues long. V was pared by 7 bases and J by 6 bases, with 12 bases of the junction left unmatched. The CDR3 DNA sequence: TGCAGCGCGGGGGGGACAGGGGGCATATTAGATGGCTACACCTTC. It yields the protein CSAGGTGGILDGYTF. Full variable domain (outside the CDR3, taken from reference TRBV29-1 and TRBJ1-2): SAVISQKPSRDICQRGTSLTIQCQVDSQVTMMFWYRQQPGQSLTLIATANQGSEATYESGFVIDKFPISRPNLTFSTLTVSNMSPEDSSIYLCSAGGTGGILDGYTFGSGTRLTVV.

The rearrangement joins TRBV18 to TRBJ2-7; perhaps D is TRBD1 or TRBD2 (5 bases each). Trimming cost V 4 bases and J 3 bases, with 16 bases left between them. Germline V gene lookup returns CDR1 KGHSH and CDR2 LQKENI. The CDR3 contains 15 residues. This chain's CDR3 is CASSLNRGGDYEQYF. The CDR3 region has the DNA TGTGCCAGCTCACTGAACCGGGGCGGAGACTACGAGCAGTACTTC.

This clonotype has more than one count but fewer than ten. The V and J genes are TRBV3-1 and TRBJ2-6; D is unclear. V was trimmed by 0 bases and J by 4 bases, leaving 10 bases between them. The CDR3 runs 16 residues. Germline values: CDR1 LGHDT, CDR2 YNNKEL (reference sequence). The CDR3 is CASSQETGSGANVLTF. Written as DNA, the CDR3 is TGTGCCAGCAGCCAAGAAACGGGTTCGGGGGCCAACGTCCTGACTTTC.

The genes are TRBV7-8 and TRBJ1-4; D not resolved. Germline CDR1 SGHVS, CDR2 FQNEAQ. Trimming took 2 bases from V and 8 from J, leaving 21 bases between them. The length of the CDR3 is 17 residues. The DNA for the CDR3 is TGTGCCAGCAGCTTAATCGGGAGCTCAGGAGGTGGCGAAAAACTGTTTTTT. Translating it yields CASSLIGSSGGGEKLFF.

This clonotype was observed a few times. DNA of the CDR3: TGCGCCAGCAGTGAGAACTCAGGGTATGAGCAGTTCTTC. This encodes CASSENSGYEQFF. J is TRBJ2-1 and V is TRBV10-1, with D perhaps TRBD1 (5 bases). The CDR3 loop spans 13 amino acids. Trimming left V 2 bases short and J 8 bases short, with 10 bases between. Germline loops: CDR1 WNHNN, CDR2 SYGVQD (reference sequence).

This clonotype was counted many times. The V and J genes are TRBV5-1 and TRBJ2-5, with 8 positions matching TRBD1. V trimming: 0 bases; J trimming: 4 bases; junction bases outside the gene matches: 2. The CDR3 is made up of 14 amino acids. Germline V gene sequence: CDR1 SGHRS, CDR2 YFSETQ. The CDR3: CASSLVGQGETQYF. The CDR3 bases are TGCGCCAGCAGCTTGGTAGGACAGGGAGAGACCCAGTACTTC.

This clonotype was observed many times. This chain joins TRBV7-2 and TRBJ2-1; 8 bases fit TRBD2. J gave up 8 bases and V 2 bases, and 8 bases lay outside the gene matches. This CDR3 is built from 15 residues. In germline, CDR1 is SGHTA, CDR2 FQGNSA. Here the CDR3 reads CASSLRGGQGHEQFF. CDR3 sequence (DNA): TGTGCCAGCAGCTTACGGGGGGGCCAAGGGCATGAGCAGTTCTTC.

This clonotype has a count of ten or more. This chain joins TRBV4-3 and TRBJ2-3, with D possibly matching TRBD2 (6 bases). This CDR3 comprises 16 residues. V was shortened by 0 bases and J by 0 bases, with 10 bases between the two germline ends. The germline CDR1 and CDR2 sequences are LGHNA and YSLEER. The DNA for the CDR3 is TGCGCCAGCAGCCAAGATAGTAGCGGAAGCACAGATACGCAGTATTTT. The encoded protein is CASSQDSSGSTDTQYF.

This clonotype was detected ten times or more. The chain joins TRBV9 to TRBJ2-1; D call uncertain. Trimming shortened V by 2 bases and J by 0 bases, and 9 bases separated the two germline ends. Germline loops: CDR1 SGDLS, CDR2 YYNGEE. This CDR3 contains 15 residues. The CDR3: CASSVQVSSYNEQFF. CDR3 nucleotides: TGTGCCAGCAGCGTCCAGGTCTCCTCCTACAATGAGCAGTTCTTC.

The gene calls are TRBV20-1 and TRBJ2-1; D is undetermined. The germline V gene has CDR1 DFQATT and CDR2 SNEGSKA (reference sequence). The CDR3 sequence is 14 residues long. V lost 0 bases to trimming and J lost 1 base, with 7 bases between them. CDR3 nucleotide sequence: TGCAGTGCTAGAGAAGGTGGTTCCTACAATGAGCAGTTCTTC. Translation gives CSAREGGSYNEQFF.

This clonotype has a handful of counts. The chain uses TRBV20-1 and TRBJ2-4; D gene ambiguous. This CDR3 comprises 13 residues. V gave up 3 bases and J gave up 4 bases, with 10 bases separating them. Germline V gene data show CDR1 as DFQATT and CDR2 as SNEGSKA (reference sequence). The CDR3 region has the DNA TGCAGTGCTAGCGGACGGCAAAAAAACATTCAGTACTTC. The encoded protein is CSASGRQKNIQYF.

This clonotype appeared many times. J is TRBJ2-3 and V is TRBV27, with 7 nucleotides matching TRBD1. The trim removed 3 bases at V and 1 base at J, leaving 4 bases unmatched. Germline V gives CDR1 MNHEY, CDR2 SMNVEV (reference sequence). This CDR3 spans 15 amino acids. DNA of the CDR3: TGTGCCAGCAGTTTCCGGACAGGAGGCACAGATACGCAGTATTTT. It is translated as CASSFRTGGTDTQYF.

This clonotype has a single count. This chain links TRBV3-1 with TRBJ1-4; D is unclear. V lost 3 bases, J lost 7 bases, and 15 bases lay in between. Germline assignment: CDR1 LGHDT and CDR2 YNNKEL (reference sequence). This CDR3 has 15 residues. CDR3 DNA: TGTGCCAGCAGCCACACCCAGGATTCGGGTGAAAAACTGTTTTTT. As protein: CASSHTQDSGEKLFF.

This clonotype came up many times. The chain carries TRBV29-1 and TRBJ2-7, with D possibly being TRBD1 or TRBD2 (6 bases each). Germline assignment: CDR1 SQVTM and CDR2 ANQGSEA. The CDR3 extends over 14 amino acids. Between the trimmed V and J ends, which lost 4 bases and 4 bases, there was a span of 17 bases. The CDR3 reads CSVVYGQGRYEQYF. The CDR3 DNA follows: TGCAGCGTTGTGTACGGCCAGGGGAGGTACGAGCAGTACTTC.

This chain links TRBV18 with TRBJ2-5, with D unclear. The germline V gene has CDR1 KGHSH and CDR2 LQKENI. V dropped 4 bases and J dropped 0 bases, with 12 bases sitting between them. The CDR3 contains 15 residues. CDR3 sequence reads: CASSLGLGNQETQYF. CDR3 DNA sequence: TGTGCCAGCTCACTTGGTTTGGGGAACCAAGAGACCCAGTACTTC.

This clonotype has only a few counts. V is TRBV6-2 or TRBV6-3 and J is TRBJ2-7; 11 positions match TRBD2. Unmatched junction bases numbered 8, after V lost 7 bases and J lost 0 bases. CDR1 MNHEY and CDR2 SVGEGT come from the germline V gene. This CDR3 has 16 residues. CDR3 protein: CASKPPGLAASYEQYF. As DNA, the CDR3 is TGTGCCAGCAAACCCCCGGGACTAGCGGCCTCCTACGAGCAGTACTTC.

The chain couples TRBV20-1 to TRBJ2-1, with 7 bases that match TRBD1. J was trimmed by 4 bases and V by 6 bases; bases with no gene match: 12. Germline CDR1 reads DFQATT; CDR2 reads SNEGSKA (reference sequence). The CDR3 totals 15 residues. The CDR3 region is CSANIPGQIYNEQFF. CDR3 bases: TGCAGTGCCAATATACCGGGACAGATATACAATGAGCAGTTCTTC.

This clonotype has a handful of counts. The chain recombines TRBV9 with TRBJ2-5; D gene unclear. The germline gives CDR1 SGDLS, CDR2 YYNGEE. Trimming shortened V by 3 bases and J by 1 base, and 13 bases separated the two germline ends. CDR3 length: 15 amino acids. This CDR3 is CASSAEPRAQETQYF. For the CDR3, the DNA is TGTGCCAGCAGCGCTGAGCCTAGGGCCCAAGAGACCCAGTACTTC. The variable domain in full, completed from reference TRBV9 and TRBJ2-5, reads DSGVTQTPKHLITATGQRVTLRCSPRSGDLSVYWYQQSLDQGLQFLIQYYNGEERAKGNILERFSAQQFPDLHSELNLSSLELGDSALYFCASSAEPRAQETQYFGPGTRLLVL.

The chain couples TRBV20-1 to TRBJ1-1, with D perhaps TRBD1 (6 bases). Trimming shortened V by 0 bases and J by 11 bases, and 13 bases separated the two germline ends. The CDR3 extends over 12 amino acids. CDR1 DFQATT and CDR2 SNEGSKA come from the germline V gene (reference sequence). In DNA form, the CDR3 reads TGCAGTGCTAGAGATGGGGGCGGTGACGCTTTCTTT. Its protein is CSARDGGGDAFF.

The chain couples TRBV30 to TRBJ2-4; D is perhaps TRBD1 or TRBD2 (5 bases each). This CDR3 region has 13 residues. The germline V and J ends were trimmed by 0 bases and 13 bases, with 16 bases remaining between them. From germline, CDR1 is GTSNPN and CDR2 SVGIG (reference sequence). In DNA, the CDR3 is TGTGCCTGGAGTGTACAGTGGGGGAATGAGCAGTACTTC. This gives the protein CAWSVQWGNEQYF.

This chain joins TRBV20-1 and TRBJ2-5; D may match TRBD1 or TRBD2 (7 bases each). Trimming pared 0 bases from V and 5 bases from J, leaving 19 bases between. CDR1 is DFQATT and CDR2 is SNEGSKA in the germline V gene (reference sequence). The CDR3 spans 16 residues. The CDR3 is CSARDQGGGPFETQYF. The CDR3 DNA reads as TGCAGTGCTAGAGATCAGGGGGGAGGGCCCTTTGAGACCCAGTACTTC.

The chain has TRBV6-2 or TRBV6-3 and TRBJ1-2; D is possibly TRBD1 (5 bases). The CDR3 contains 14 residues. Trimming cost V 6 bases and J 3 bases, with 14 bases left between them. Germline V gene lookup returns CDR1 MNHEY and CDR2 SVGEGT. Written as DNA, the CDR3 is TGTGCCAGCAGGTTCTTGGGGCTTGACTATGGCTACACCTTC. It is translated as CASRFLGLDYGYTF.

A few counts support this clonotype. The chain is built from TRBV15 and TRBJ2-3; D is unclear. Trimming shortened V by 5 bases and J by 1 base, and 10 bases separated the two germline ends. CDR3 length: 14 residues. Germline CDR1 reads LNHNV; CDR2 reads YYDKDF (reference sequence). The CDR3 here is CATSLSGGTDTQYF. CDR3 coding DNA: TGTGCCACCAGCCTCTCAGGTGGCACAGATACGCAGTATTTT.

This chain joins TRBV20-1 and TRBJ2-3; D unresolved. Per the germline V gene, CDR1 is DFQATT and CDR2 is SNEGSKA (reference sequence). V gave up 1 base and J gave up 7 bases, with 6 bases separating them. This CDR3 region has 11 residues. CDR3 bases: TGCAGTGCTAGAGTAGCTAATACGCAGTATTTT. The encoded protein is CSARVANTQYF.

The count of this clonotype is one. This may stem from a read error, because a much larger clone lies one nucleotide away. The gene calls are TRBV3-1 and TRBJ2-6; no reliable D call. Germline loops: CDR1 LGHDT, CDR2 YNNKEL (reference sequence). The CDR3 loop spans 16 amino acids. Trimming removed 1 base from V and 2 bases from J, with 9 bases in between. The CDR3 protein is CASSQVPRPGANVLTF. CDR3 sequence (DNA): TGTGCCAGCAGCCAAGTTCCCCGCCCTGGGGCCAACGTCCTGACTTTC.

This clonotype has more than one count but fewer than ten. The chain uses TRBV2 and TRBJ2-1; 8 positions match TRBD2. The CDR3 is 13 amino acids. V lost 7 bases to trimming and J lost 9 bases; unmatched junction nucleotides: 8. Per the germline V gene, CDR1 is SNHLY and CDR2 is FYNNEI. The CDR3 sequence is CASTRLAPSEQFF. DNA for the CDR3: TGTGCCAGCACCAGACTAGCGCCTAGTGAGCAGTTCTTC.

This clonotype has a handful of counts. The gene calls are TRBV10-2 and TRBJ2-7; D possibly corresponds to TRBD1 (5 bases). The CDR3 contains 15 residues. V was pared by 1 base and J by 1 base, with 11 bases between. Per germline, CDR1 WSHSY and CDR2 SAAADI. The CDR3 protein is CASSEWQAGSYEQYF. The CDR3 nucleotides read TGCGCCAGCAGTGAGTGGCAAGCAGGGTCCTACGAGCAGTACTTC.

This chain joins TRBV20-1 and TRBJ1-1; maybe TRBD1 (6 bases). Germline CDR1 is DFQATT and CDR2 is SNEGSKA (reference sequence). This CDR3 contains 11 residues. V was pared by 3 bases and J by 7 bases, with 9 bases between. The CDR3 protein is CSARYRVEAFF. Here the CDR3 DNA reads TGCAGTGCTAGGTACAGGGTTGAAGCTTTCTTT.

The V call is TRBV24-1, the J call TRBJ1-5; D is perhaps TRBD1 (6 bases). CDR1 KGHDR and CDR2 SFDVKD come from the germline V gene. The V end lost 2 bases, the J end lost 4 bases, and 14 bases lay between the germline ends. CDR3 length equals 16 residues. As DNA, the CDR3 is TGTGCCACCAGTGATTCTAGCTCAGGGGTAAATCAGCCCCAGCATTTT. Translated: CATSDSSSGVNQPQHF.

This clonotype has just a few counts. One end of the junction fails to match germline, which may point to a read error. This chain links TRBV10-3 with TRBJ2-5; D tentatively reads TRBD1 or TRBD2 (5 bases each). The DNA end favors TRBJ2-7, so the J call may be wrong. Germline loops: CDR1 ENHRY, CDR2 SYGVKD. This CDR3 has 16 amino acids. This CDR3 reads CAISETGWGRSFEQYF. The CDR3 nucleotides read TGTGCCATCAGTGAGACGGGGTGGGGACGGTCCTTCGAGCAGTACTTC.

This clonotype was detected a few times. V gene TRBV10-3 combines with J gene TRBJ2-7; 7 positions match TRBD1. Germline loops: CDR1 ENHRY, CDR2 SYGVKD. V trimming: 6 bases; J trimming: 0 bases; junction bases outside the gene matches: 5. The CDR3 loop spans 14 amino acids. CDR3 coding DNA: TGTGCCATCAGGACCGGGACAGACTCCTACGAGCAGTACTTC. It codes for CAIRTGTDSYEQYF.